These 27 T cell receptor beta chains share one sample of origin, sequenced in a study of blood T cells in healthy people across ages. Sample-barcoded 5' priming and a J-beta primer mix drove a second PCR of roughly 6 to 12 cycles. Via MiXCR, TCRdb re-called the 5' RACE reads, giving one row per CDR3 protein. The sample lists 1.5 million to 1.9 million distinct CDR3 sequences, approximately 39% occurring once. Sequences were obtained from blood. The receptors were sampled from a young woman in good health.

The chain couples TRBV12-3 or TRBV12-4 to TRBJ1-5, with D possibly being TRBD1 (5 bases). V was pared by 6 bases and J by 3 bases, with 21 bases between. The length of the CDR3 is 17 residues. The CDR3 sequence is CASSPGTSRASNQPQHF. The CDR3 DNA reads TGTGCCAGCAGCCCAGGGACGTCGAGGGCCTCCAATCAGCCCCAGCATTTT.

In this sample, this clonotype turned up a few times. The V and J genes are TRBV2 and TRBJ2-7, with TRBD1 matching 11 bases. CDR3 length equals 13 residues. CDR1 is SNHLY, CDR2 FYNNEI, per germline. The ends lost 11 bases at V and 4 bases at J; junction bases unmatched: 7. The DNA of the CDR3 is TGTGCCGGCAATCGGGACAGGGGGTACGAGCAGTACTTC. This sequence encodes CAGNRDRGYEQYF.

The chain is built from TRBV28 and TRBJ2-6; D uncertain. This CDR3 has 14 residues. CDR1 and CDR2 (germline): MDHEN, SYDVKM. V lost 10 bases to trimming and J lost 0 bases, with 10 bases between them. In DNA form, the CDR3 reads TGTGCCACTACCGTGGTCTCTGGGGCCAACGTCCTGACTTTC. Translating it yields CATTVVSGANVLTF.

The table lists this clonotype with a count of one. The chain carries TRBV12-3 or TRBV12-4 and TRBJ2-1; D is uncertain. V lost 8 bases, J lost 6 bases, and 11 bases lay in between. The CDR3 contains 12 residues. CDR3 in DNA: TGTGCCAGCGGCCCGCGGAGCAATGAGCAGTTCTTC. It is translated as CASGPRSNEQFF.

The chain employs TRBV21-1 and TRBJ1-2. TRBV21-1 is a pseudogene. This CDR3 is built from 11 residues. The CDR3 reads CARGEEYGYTF. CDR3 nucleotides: TGTGCCCGCGGAGAGGAGTATGGCTACACCTTC.

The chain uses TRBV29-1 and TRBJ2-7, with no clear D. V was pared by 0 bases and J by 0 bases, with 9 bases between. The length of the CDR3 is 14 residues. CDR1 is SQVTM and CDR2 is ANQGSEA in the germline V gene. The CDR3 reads CSVEDGFSSYEQYF. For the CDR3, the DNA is TGCAGCGTTGAAGATGGGTTCAGCTCCTACGAGCAGTACTTC.

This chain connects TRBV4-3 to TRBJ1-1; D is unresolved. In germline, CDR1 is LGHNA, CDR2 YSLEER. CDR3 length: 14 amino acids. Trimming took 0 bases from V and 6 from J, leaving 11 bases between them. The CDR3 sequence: CASSQEGSGAEAFF. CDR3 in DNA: TGCGCCAGCAGCCAAGAAGGGTCCGGTGCTGAAGCTTTCTTT.

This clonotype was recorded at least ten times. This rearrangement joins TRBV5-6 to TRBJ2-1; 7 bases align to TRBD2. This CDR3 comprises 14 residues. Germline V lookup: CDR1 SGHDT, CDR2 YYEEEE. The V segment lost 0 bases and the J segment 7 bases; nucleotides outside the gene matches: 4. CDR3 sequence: CASSLGLARNEQFF. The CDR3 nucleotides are TGTGCCAGCAGCTTGGGACTAGCTCGAAATGAGCAGTTCTTC.

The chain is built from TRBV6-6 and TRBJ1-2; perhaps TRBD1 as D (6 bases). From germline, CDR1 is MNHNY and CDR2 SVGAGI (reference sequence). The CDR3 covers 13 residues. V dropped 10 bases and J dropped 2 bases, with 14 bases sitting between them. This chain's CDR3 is CANRAQGNYGYTF. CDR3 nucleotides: TGTGCCAACCGCGCGCAGGGGAACTATGGCTACACCTTC.

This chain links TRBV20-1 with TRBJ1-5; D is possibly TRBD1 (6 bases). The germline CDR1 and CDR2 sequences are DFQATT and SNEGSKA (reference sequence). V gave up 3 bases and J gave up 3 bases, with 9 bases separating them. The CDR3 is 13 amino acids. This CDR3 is CSASQGPNQPQHF. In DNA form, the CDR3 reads TGCAGTGCTAGCCAGGGGCCCAATCAGCCCCAGCATTTT.

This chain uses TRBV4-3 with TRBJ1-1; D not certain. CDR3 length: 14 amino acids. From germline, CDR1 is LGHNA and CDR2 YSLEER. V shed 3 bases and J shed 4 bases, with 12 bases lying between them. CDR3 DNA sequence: TGCGCCAGCAGCCACGCCCTGACGGGCACTGAAGCTTTCTTT. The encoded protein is CASSHALTGTEAFF.

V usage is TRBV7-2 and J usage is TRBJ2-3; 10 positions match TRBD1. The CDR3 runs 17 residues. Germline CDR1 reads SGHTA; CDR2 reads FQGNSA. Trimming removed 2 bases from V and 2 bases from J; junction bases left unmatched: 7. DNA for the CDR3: TGTGCCAGCAGCTTAAGTCCGACAGGGGGCCACACAGATACGCAGTATTTT. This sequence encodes CASSLSPTGGHTDTQYF.

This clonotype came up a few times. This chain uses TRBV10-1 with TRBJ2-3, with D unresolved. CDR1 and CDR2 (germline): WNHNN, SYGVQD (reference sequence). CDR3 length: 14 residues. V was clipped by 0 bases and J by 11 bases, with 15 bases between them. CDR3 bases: TGCGCCAGCAGTGAGTCGGTCAGTAGAAATCGGCAGTATTTT. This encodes CASSESVSRNRQYF.

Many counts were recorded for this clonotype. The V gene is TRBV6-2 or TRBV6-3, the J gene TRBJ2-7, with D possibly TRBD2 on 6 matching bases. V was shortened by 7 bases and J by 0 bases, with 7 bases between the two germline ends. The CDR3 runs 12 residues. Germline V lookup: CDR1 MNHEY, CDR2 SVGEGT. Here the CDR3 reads CASTSDSYEQYF. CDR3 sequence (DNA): TGTGCCAGCACTAGCGACTCCTACGAGCAGTACTTC.

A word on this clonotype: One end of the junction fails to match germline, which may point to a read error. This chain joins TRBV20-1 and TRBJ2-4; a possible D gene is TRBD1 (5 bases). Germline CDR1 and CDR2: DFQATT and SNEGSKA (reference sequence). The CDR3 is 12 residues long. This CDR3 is CSAPREGYEQHF. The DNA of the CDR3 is TGCAGTGCTCCCAGGGAAGGATACGAGCAGCACTTC.

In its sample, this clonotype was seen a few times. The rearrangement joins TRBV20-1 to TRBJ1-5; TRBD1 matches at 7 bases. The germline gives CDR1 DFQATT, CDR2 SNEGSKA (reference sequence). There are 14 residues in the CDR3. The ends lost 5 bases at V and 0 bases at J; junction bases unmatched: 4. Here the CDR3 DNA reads TGCAGTGCTGGGGACAGTAATAGCAATCAGCCCCAGCATTTT. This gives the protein CSAGDSNSNQPQHF.

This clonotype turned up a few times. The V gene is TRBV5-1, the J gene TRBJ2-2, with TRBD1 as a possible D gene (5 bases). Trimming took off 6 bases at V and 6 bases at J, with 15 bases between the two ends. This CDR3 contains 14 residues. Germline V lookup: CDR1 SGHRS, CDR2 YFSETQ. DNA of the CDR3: TGCGCCAGCATCCTGAATCCAGGGTCCGGGGAGCTGTTTTTT. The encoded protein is CASILNPGSGELFF.

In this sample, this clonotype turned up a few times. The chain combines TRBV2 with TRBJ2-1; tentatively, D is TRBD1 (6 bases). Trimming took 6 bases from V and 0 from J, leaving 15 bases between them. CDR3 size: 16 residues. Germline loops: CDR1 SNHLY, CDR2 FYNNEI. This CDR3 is CASSPDLGGSYNEQFF. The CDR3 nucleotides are TGTGCCAGCAGCCCTGATTTAGGGGGCTCCTACAATGAGCAGTTCTTC.

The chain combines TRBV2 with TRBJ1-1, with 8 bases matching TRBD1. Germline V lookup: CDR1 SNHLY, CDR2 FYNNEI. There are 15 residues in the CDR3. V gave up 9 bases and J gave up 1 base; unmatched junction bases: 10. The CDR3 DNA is TGTGCCAGTACTATTCCTGGGACAGGGAACACTGAAGCTTTCTTT. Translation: CASTIPGTGNTEAFF.

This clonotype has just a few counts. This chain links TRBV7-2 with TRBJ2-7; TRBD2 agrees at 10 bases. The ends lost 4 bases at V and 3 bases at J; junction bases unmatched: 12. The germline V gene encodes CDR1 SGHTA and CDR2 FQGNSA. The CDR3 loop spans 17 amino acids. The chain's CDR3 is CASSSRPSGRVSYEQYF. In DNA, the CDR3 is TGTGCCAGCAGCTCACGTCCTAGCGGGAGAGTTAGCTACGAGCAGTACTTC.

This CDR3 is CSSGLAGGYQETQYF. In DNA form, the CDR3 reads TGCAGCTCGGGACTAGCGGGTGGGTACCAAGAGACCCAGTACTTC. This chain uses TRBV20-1 with TRBJ2-5, with 12 bases matching TRBD2. The V gene's germline CDR1 is DFQATT and CDR2 SNEGSKA (reference sequence). The CDR3 is made up of 15 amino acids.

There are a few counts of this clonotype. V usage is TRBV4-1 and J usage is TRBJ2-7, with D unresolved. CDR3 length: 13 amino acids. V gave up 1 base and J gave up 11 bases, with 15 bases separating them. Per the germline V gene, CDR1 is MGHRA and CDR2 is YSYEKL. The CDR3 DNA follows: TGCGCCAGCAGCCAAGGGGGTCAGACGCGGAAGTACTTC. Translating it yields CASSQGGQTRKYF.

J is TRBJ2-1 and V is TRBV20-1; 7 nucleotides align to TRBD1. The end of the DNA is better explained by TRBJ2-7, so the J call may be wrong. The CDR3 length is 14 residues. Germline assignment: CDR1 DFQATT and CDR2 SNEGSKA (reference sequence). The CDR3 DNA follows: TGCAGTGCTGCTAAAGGGGGCTCCTACAATGAGCAGTACTTC. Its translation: CSAAKGGSYNEQYF.

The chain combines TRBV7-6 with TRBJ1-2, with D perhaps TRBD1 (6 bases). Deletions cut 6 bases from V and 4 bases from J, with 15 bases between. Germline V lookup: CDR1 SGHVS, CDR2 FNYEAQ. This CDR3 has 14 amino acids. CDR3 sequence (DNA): TGTGCCAGCAGGAGGGCAGGGGCGCTCTATGGCTACACCTTC. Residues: CASRRAGALYGYTF. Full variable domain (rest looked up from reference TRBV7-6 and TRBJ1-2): GAGVSQSPRYKVTKRGQDVALRCDPISGHVSLYWYRQALGQGPEFLTYFNYEAQQDKSGLPNDRFSAERPEGSISTLTIQRTEQRDSAMYRCASRRAGALYGYTFGSGTRLTVV.

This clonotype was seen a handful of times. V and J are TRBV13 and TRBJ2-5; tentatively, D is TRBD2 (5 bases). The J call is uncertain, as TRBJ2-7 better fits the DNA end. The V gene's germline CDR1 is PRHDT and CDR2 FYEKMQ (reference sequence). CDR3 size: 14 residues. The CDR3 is CASSLSTGWYEQYF. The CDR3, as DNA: TGTGCCAGCAGCTTGTCCACGGGGTGGTACGAGCAGTACTTC.

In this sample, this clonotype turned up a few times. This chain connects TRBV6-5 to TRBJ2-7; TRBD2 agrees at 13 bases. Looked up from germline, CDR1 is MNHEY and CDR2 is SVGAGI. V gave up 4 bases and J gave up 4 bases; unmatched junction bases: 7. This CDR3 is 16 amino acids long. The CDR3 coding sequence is TGTGCCAGCAGTTTCTCCGGGACTAGCGGGAAATACGAGCAGTACTTC. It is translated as CASSFSGTSGKYEQYF.

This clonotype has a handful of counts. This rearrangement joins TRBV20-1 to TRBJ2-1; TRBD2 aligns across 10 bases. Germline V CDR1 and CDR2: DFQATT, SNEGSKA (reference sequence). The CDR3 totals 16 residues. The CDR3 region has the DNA TGCAGCGCCACCTCTAGCGGGAGAATCACCTACAATGAGCAGTTCTTC. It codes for CSATSSGRITYNEQFF.